This T cell receptor (beta chain) stems from a study of regulatory T cells in long-lasting Graves disease. Across the whole study: Graves' patients, newly diagnosed, had taken antithyroid drugs under 3 months.

Germline assignment: CDR1 SNHLY and CDR2 FYNNEI. The CDR3 totals 14 residues. Construction of the TCR beta libraries employed iRepertoire HTBI primers in conjunction with Arm-PCR of CDR3 regions. Each CDR3 protein gets one entry after TCRdb re-called the multiplex PCR reads with MiXCR. The table lists about 330,000 distinct CDR3 sequences, about 16% of them singletons. Study-wide results and caveats: Clonotypes that were public and shared totalled approximately 3,000 in persistent patients versus 900 to 1,000 in new patients.

Documented time point: newly diagnosed GD, antithyroid drugs for less than 3 months. The TCR library was prepared using RNA isolated from PBMCs. Comments on this clonotype: The antigen is not known. One end of the junction varies from germline; a read error may be responsible.

A further study also used this sample, focusing on T cells in Graves' hyperthyroidism and ophthalmopathy.

Sequencing was performed on peripheral blood mononuclear cells (PBMCs), taken at new diagnosis, from a patient treated with antithyroid drugs. The genes are TRBV2 and TRBJ1-5; a weak D match, TRBD1 (6 bases). The sequence came from a woman between 18 and 29 years old with Graves disease. In DNA form, the CDR3 reads TGTGCCGGCAGTGAGGGGGGATTCAATCAGCCCCAGCATTTT. Its protein product is CAGSEGGFNQPQHF.